What follows are 10 T cell receptor beta chains derived from one specimen sequenced in a study of blood T cell repertoires in COVID-19. Method: immunoSEQ multiplex PCR; TCRdb's copy keeps in-frame clones and lacks some. The repertoire consists of about 190,000 clones, with 80% occurring once and the leading ten covering roughly 6.4%. Sequenced material: peripheral blood. These receptors originate from a man in his 60s with acute or convalescent COVID-19.

This chain connects TRBV6-4 to TRBJ2-2; perhaps TRBD1 as D (5 bases). The CDR3 runs to 14 residues. Germline lookup yields CDR1 MRHNA and CDR2 SNTAGT. V lost 5 bases and J lost 6, with 13 bases in between. The CDR3 DNA reads as TGTGCCAGCAGTCCCGAACAGGAGTCCGGGGAGCTGTTTTTT. Amino acid sequence: CASSPEQESGELFF.

This clone was observed a few times. The chain employs TRBV4-1 and TRBJ1-3; D ambiguous. Germline CDR1 MGHRA, CDR2 YSYEKL. Trimming removed 6 bases from V and 4 bases from J, with 19 bases in between. The CDR3 has 16 amino acids. The CDR3 DNA is TGCGCCAGCAGAGAGGTTGCCAGTGGCTCCGGAAACACCATATATTTT. Translation: CASREVASGSGNTIYF.

The V gene is TRBV5-4, the J gene TRBJ1-2, with a possible D match to TRBD1 (6 bases). This CDR3 region has 12 residues. Per germline, CDR1 SGHNT and CDR2 YYREEE (reference sequence). With 4 bases removed from V and 4 bases from J, the gap between germline ends came to 8 bases. As DNA, the CDR3 is TGTGCCAGCAGCCAGGACAGCTATGGCTACACCTTC. It codes for CASSQDSYGYTF.

CDR3 in amino acids: CASSLVGEGNTIYF. The CDR3 DNA reads as TGTGCCAGCAGCTTAGTCGGAGAGGGAAACACCATATATTTT. The rearrangement uses TRBV7-9 and TRBJ1-3; unclear D gene. Trimming took off 1 base at V and 4 bases at J, with 8 bases between the two ends. Germline CDR1 reads SEHNR; CDR2 reads FQNEAQ (reference sequence). The CDR3 sequence is 14 residues long.

This chain connects TRBV24-1 to TRBJ2-5; D possibly corresponds to TRBD2 (6 bases). V dropped 5 bases and J dropped 2 bases, with 11 bases sitting between them. Germline V gives CDR1 KGHDR, CDR2 SFDVKD. The CDR3 is 14 amino acids. As DNA, the CDR3 is TGTGCCACCAGTGGTGGGAGCGGGCAAGAGACCCAGTACTTC. Translated: CATSGGSGQETQYF.

The chain is built from TRBV5-1 and TRBJ2-5; 7 bases are a match to TRBD2. Germline-derived CDR1 and CDR2 are SGHRS and YFSETQ. V lost 0 bases to trimming and J lost 8 bases; unmatched junction nucleotides: 7. The CDR3 runs to 14 residues. The CDR3 sequence: CASSLGEGTQTQYF. The CDR3 nucleotides read TGCGCCAGCAGCTTGGGGGAGGGAACCCAAACCCAGTACTTC.

This chain joins TRBV6-1 and TRBJ2-2, with 7 positions matching TRBD2. With 0 bases clipped from V and 2 bases from J, the junction kept 6 bases outside the gene matches. The CDR3 has 17 residues. Germline assignment: CDR1 MNHNS and CDR2 SASEGT. CDR3 protein: CASSEAGGTINTGELFF. CDR3 in DNA: TGTGCCAGCAGTGAAGCTGGAGGGACTATCAACACCGGGGAGCTGTTTTTT.

In its sample, this clone was seen a few times. This chain joins TRBV29-1 and TRBJ1-1, with D possibly TRBD1 on 6 matching bases. Trimming left V 6 bases short and J 2 bases short, with 13 bases between. Per germline, CDR1 SQVTM and CDR2 ANQGSEA. CDR3 length equals 13 residues. The CDR3 here is CSVTGQLNTEAFF. The CDR3 nucleotides read TGCAGCGTGACCGGACAGCTTAACACTGAAGCTTTCTTT. The whole variable domain, filled in from reference TRBV29-1 and TRBJ1-1, reads SAVISQKPSRDICQRGTSLTIQCQVDSQVTMMFWYRQQPGQSLTLIATANQGSEATYESGFVIDKFPISRPNLTFSTLTVSNMSPEDSSIYLCSVTGQLNTEAFFGQGTRLTVV.

The chain links TRBV6-2 or TRBV6-3 to TRBJ1-6; D is undetermined. The CDR3 covers 12 residues. Trimming took off 6 bases at V and 7 bases at J, with 7 bases between the two ends. Looked up from germline, CDR1 is MNHEY and CDR2 is SVGEGT. In DNA, the CDR3 is TGTGCCAGCAGCCCCGCGAATTCACCCCTCCACTTT. Protein sequence: CASSPANSPLHF.

The chain links TRBV11-3 to TRBJ2-2, with 8 bases lining up with TRBD1. The CDR3 runs 15 residues. Unmatched junction bases numbered 8, after V lost 5 bases and J lost 6 bases. Looked up from germline, CDR1 is SGHNT and CDR2 is YENEEA. In nucleotides, the CDR3 is TGTGCCAGCAGCCCCAGTGCGACAGGGGCCGGGGAGCTGTTTTTT. It specifies CASSPSATGAGELFF. The whole variable domain, filled in from reference TRBV11-3 and TRBJ2-2, reads EAGVVQSPRYKIIEKKQPVAFWCNPISGHNTLYWYLQNLGQGPELLIRYENEEAVDDSQLPKDRFSAERLKGVDSTLKIQPAELGDSAVYLCASSPSATGAGELFFGEGSRLTVL.